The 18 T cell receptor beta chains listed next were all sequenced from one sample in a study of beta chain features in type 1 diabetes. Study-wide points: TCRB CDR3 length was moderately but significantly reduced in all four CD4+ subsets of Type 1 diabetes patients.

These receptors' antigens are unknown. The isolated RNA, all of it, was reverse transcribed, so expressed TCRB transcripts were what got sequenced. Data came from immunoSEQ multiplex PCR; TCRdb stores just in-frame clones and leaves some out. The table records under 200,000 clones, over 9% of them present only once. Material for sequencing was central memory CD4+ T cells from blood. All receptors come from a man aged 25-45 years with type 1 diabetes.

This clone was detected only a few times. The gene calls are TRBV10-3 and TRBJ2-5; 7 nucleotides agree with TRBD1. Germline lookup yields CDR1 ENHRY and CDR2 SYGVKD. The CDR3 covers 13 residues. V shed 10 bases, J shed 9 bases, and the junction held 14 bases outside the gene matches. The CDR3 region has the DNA TGTGCCAGCACAGGGGCCCCAGCTTCCGCCCAGTACTTC. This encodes CASTGAPASAQYF.

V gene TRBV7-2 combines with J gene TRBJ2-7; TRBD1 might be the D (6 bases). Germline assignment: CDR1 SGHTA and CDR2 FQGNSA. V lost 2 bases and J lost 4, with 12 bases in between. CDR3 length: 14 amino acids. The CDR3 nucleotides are TGTGCCAGCAGCTTATCGCACAGGGAATACGAGCAGTACTTC. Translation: CASSLSHREYEQYF.

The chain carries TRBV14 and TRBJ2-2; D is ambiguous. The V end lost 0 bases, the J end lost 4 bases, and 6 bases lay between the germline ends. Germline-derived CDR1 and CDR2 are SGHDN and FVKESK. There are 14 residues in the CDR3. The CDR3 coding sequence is TGTGCCAGCAGCCAAGAATCAGTCACCGGGGAGCTGTTTTTT. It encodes CASSQESVTGELFF.

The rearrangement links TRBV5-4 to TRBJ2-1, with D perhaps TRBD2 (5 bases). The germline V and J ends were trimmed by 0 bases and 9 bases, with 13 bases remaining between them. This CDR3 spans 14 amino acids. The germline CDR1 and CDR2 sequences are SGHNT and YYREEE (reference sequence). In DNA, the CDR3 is TGTGCCAGCAGCTTGGGTGGCCGGGAAAGTGAGCAGTTCTTC. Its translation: CASSLGGRESEQFF.

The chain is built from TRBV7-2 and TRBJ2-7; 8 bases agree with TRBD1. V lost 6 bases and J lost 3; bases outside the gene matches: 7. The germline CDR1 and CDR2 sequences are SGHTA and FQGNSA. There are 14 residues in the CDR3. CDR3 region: CASSLTGGSYEQYF. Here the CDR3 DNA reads TGTGCCAGCAGTCTTACAGGGGGTAGCTACGAGCAGTACTTC.

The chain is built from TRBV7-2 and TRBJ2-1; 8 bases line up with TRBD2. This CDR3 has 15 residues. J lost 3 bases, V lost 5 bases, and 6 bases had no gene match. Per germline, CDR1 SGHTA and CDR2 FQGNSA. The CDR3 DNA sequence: TGTGCCAGCAGCCTGGATAGCGGGAACTACAATGAGCAGTTCTTC. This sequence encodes CASSLDSGNYNEQFF.

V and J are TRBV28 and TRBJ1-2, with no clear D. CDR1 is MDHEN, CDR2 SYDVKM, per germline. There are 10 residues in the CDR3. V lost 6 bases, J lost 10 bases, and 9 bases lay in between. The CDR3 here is CASRGIYYTF. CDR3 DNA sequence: TGTGCCAGCAGGGGCATTTACTACACCTTC.

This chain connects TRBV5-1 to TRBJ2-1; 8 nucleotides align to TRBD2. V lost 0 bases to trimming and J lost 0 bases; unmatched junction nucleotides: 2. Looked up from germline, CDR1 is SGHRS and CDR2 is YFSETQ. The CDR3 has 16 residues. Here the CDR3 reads CASSLGTSRSYNEQFF. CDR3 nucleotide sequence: TGCGCCAGCAGCTTGGGGACTAGCCGCTCCTACAATGAGCAGTTCTTC.

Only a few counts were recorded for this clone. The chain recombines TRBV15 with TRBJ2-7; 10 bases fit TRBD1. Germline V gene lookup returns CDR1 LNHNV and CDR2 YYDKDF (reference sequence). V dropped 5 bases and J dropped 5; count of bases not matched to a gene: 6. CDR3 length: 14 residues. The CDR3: CATSWDRGSHEQYF. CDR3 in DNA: TGTGCCACCAGCTGGGACAGGGGATCCCACGAGCAGTACTTC. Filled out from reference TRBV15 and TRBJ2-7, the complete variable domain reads DAMVIQNPRYQVTQFGKPVTLSCSQTLNHNVMYWYQQKSSQAPKLLFHYYDKDFNNEADTPDNFQSRRPNTSFCFLDIRSPGLGDTAMYLCATSWDRGSHEQYFGPGTRLTVT.

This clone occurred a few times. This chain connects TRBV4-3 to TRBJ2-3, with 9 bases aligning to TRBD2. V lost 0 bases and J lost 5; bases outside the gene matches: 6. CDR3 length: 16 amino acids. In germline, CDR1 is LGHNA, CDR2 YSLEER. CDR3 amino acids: CASSQDVSGGGDTQYF. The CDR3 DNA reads TGCGCCAGCAGCCAAGACGTTAGCGGGGGAGGAGATACGCAGTATTTT.

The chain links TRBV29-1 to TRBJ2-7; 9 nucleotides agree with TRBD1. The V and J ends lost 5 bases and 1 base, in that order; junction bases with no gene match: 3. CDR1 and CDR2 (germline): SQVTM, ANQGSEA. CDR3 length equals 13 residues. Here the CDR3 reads CSVPGTGSYEQYF. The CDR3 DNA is TGCAGCGTTCCCGGGACAGGGTCCTACGAGCAGTACTTC.

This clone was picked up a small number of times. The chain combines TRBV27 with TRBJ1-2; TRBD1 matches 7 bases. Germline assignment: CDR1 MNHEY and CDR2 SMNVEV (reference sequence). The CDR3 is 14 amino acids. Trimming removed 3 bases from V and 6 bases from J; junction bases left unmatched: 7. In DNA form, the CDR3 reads TGTGCCAGCAGTTTCCAGGGGGTCCCTAATGGCTACACCTTC. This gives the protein CASSFQGVPNGYTF.

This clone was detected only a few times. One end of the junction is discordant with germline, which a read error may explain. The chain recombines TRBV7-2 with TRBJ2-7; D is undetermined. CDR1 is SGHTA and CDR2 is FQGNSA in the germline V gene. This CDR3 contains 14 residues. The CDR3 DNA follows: TGTGCCAGCAGATTAGCTATAGCTTCCTACGAGCAGTACTTC. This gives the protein CASRLAIASYEQYF. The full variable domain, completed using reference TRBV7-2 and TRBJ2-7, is GAGVSQSPSNKVTEKGKDVELRCDPISGHTALYWYRQSLGQGLEFLIYFQGNSAPDKSGLPSDRFSAERTGGSVSTLTIQRTQQEDSAVYLCASRLAIASYEQYFGPGTRLTVT.

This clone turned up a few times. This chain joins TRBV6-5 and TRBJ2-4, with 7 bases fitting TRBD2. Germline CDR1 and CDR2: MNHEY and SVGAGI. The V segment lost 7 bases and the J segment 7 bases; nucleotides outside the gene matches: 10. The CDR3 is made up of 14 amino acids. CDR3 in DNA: TGTGCCAGCAATTCCCCCGGGCGGGGGAACATTCAGTACTTC. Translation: CASNSPGRGNIQYF.

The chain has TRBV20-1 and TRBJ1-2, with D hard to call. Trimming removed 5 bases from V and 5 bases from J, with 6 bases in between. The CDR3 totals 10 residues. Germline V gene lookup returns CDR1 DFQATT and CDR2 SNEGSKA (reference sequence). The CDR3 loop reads CSAPVYGYTF. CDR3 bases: TGCAGTGCTCCGGTTTATGGCTACACCTTC.

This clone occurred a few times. CDR3 in amino acids: CASSYSPSGWVDEQFF. The CDR3, as DNA: TGTGCCAGCAGTTACTCGCCCAGCGGGTGGGTGGATGAGCAGTTCTTC. The V and J genes are TRBV6-5 and TRBJ2-1, with TRBD2 as a possible D gene (6 bases). The length of the CDR3 is 16 residues. The germline gives CDR1 MNHEY, CDR2 SVGAGI. V was shortened by 0 bases and J by 8 bases, with 17 bases between the two germline ends.

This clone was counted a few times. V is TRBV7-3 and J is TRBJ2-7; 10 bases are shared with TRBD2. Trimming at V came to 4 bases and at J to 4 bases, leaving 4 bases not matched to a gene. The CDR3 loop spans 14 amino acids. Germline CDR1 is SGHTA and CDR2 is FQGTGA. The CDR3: CASSSSGSSYEQYF. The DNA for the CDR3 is TGTGCCAGCAGCTCTAGCGGGAGCAGTTACGAGCAGTACTTC.

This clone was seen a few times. In DNA, the CDR3 is TGTGCCAGCAGTTTAGGCTTGACTAGCGGGATTAATGAGCAGTTCTTC. Protein product: CASSLGLTSGINEQFF. The V call is TRBV27, the J call TRBJ2-1, with 11 bases identical to TRBD2. The V gene's germline CDR1 is MNHEY and CDR2 SMNVEV (reference sequence). Trimming removed 2 bases from V and 7 bases from J; junction bases left unmatched: 7. The CDR3 has 16 residues.